This TCR beta chain was identified in a study of blood T cell repertoires in COVID-19. About the research overall: Donors in the United States, Italy and Spain gave samples during acute or convalescent COVID-19.

The authors' processing: By means of reference gene primer amplification, nucleated cell counts were estimated. TCRdb keeps only in-frame clones here, not all; method: immunoSEQ multiplex PCR. D and trimming come from the DNA, and the V and J calls and clone size come from that table. The data hold hundreds of thousands of clones, with approximately 90% observed a single time. Participant age was roughly 18 to 90 years, and participants resided in 24 US areas. Each exposed participant met a COVID-19 case in the 2 weeks preceding study entry. Input material: PBMCs or T cells enriched from blood (not recorded which). The TCR sequence derives from a woman in her late teens or twenties who had been exposed to COVID-19.

CDR3: CASSEPDRGLSYEQYF. DNA for the CDR3: TGTGCCAGCAGTGAACCCGACAGGGGACTATCCTACGAGCAGTACTTC. J is TRBJ2-7 and V is TRBV28; weak D call: TRBD1 (8 bases). The V end lost 5 bases, the J end lost 1 base, and 18 bases lay between the germline ends. The CDR3 loop spans 16 amino acids. Germline-derived CDR1 and CDR2 are MDHEN and SYDVKM.